This record looks at one T cell receptor beta chain sequence and its context. Constant-region reverse primers amplified full-length variable regions, followed by semi-nested Nested Universal Primer A PCR. MiXCR was run by TCRdb on the 5' RACE reads, yielding one entry per CDR3 protein. The table shows 50,000 to 75,000 distinct CDR3 sequences, with 22% occurring only once. Per germline, CDR1 MNHEY and CDR2 SVGEGT. The V and J ends lost 6 bases and 6 bases respectively, with 27 bases between them. The CDR3 covers 18 residues. This sequence was found in a female donor with breast cancer. The rearrangement links TRBV6-2 or TRBV6-3 to TRBJ2-1; possibly TRBD1 or TRBD2 for D (7 bases each). Sequencing input: memory CD4+ T cells sorted from a lymph node. Subset noted: memory CD4+ T cells, CD4+CD45RO+CD25-. CDR3 sequence: CASSPQRGGGALSNEQFF. The CDR3 nucleotides read TGTGCCAGCAGCCCCCAACGGGGAGGGGGCGCGTTGAGCAATGAGCAGTTCTTC.